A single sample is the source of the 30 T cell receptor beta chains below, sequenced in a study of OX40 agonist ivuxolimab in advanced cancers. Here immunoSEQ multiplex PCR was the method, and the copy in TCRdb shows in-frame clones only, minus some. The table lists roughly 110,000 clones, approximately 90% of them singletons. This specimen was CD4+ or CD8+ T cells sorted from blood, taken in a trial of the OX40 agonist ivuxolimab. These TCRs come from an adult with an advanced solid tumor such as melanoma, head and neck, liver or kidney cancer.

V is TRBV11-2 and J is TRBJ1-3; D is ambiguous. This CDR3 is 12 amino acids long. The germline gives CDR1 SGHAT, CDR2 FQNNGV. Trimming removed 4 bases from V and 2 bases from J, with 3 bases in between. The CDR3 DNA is TGTGCCAGCAGCTCCCCTGGAAACACCATATATTTT. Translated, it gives CASSSPGNTIYF.

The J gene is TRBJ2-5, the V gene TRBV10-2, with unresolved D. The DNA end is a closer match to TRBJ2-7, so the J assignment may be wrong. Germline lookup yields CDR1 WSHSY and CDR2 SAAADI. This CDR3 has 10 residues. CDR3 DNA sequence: TGCGCCAGCGGATTCTACGAGCAGTACTTC. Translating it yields CASGFYEQYF.

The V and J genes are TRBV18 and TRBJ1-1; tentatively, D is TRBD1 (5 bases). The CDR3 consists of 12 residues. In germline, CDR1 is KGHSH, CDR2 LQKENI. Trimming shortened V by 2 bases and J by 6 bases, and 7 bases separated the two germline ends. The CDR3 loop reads CASSPAGAEAFF. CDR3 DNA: TGTGCCAGCTCACCAGCGGGGGCTGAAGCTTTCTTT.

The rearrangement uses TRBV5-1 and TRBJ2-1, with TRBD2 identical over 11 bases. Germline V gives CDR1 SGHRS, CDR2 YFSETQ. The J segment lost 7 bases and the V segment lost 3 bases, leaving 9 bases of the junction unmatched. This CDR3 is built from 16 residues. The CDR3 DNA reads TGCGCCAGCAGCTCTTTAGCGGGAGGGCCGGGGAATGAGCAGTTCTTC. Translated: CASSSLAGGPGNEQFF.

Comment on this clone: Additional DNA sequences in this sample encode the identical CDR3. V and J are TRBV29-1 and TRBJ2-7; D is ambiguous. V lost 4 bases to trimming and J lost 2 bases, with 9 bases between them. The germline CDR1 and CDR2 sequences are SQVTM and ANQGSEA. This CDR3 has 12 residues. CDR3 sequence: CSVASGAYEQYF. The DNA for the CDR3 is TGCAGCGTTGCGTCCGGAGCCTACGAGCAGTACTTC.

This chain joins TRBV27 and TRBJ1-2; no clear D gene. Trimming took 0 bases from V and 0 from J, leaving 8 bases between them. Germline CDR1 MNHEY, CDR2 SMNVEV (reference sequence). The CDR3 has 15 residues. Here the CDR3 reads CASSLSGLANYGYTF. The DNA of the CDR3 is TGTGCCAGCAGTTTATCGGGCCTTGCTAACTATGGCTACACCTTC.

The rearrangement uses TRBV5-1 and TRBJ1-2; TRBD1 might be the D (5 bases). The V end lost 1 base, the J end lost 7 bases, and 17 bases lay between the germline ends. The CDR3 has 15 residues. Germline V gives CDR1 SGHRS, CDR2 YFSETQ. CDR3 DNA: TGCGCCAGCAGCTTGCCTGAAGGCGGGACGGTTGGCTACACCTTC. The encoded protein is CASSLPEGGTVGYTF. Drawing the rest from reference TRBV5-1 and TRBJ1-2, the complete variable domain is KAGVTQTPRYLIKTRGQQVTLSCSPISGHRSVSWYQQTPGQGLQFLFEYFSETQRNKGNFPGRFSGRQFSNSRSEMNVSTLELGDSALYLCASSLPEGGTVGYTFGSGTRLTVV.

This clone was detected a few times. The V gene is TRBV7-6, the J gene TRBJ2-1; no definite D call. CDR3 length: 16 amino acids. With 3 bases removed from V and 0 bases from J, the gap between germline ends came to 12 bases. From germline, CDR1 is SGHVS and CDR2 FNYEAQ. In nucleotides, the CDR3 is TGTGCCAGCAGCTTGAGGACGGCGAGCTCCTACAATGAGCAGTTCTTC. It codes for CASSLRTASSYNEQFF.

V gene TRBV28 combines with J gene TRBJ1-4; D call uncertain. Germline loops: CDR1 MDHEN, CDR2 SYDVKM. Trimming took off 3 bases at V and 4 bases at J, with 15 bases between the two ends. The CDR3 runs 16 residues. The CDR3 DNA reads TGTGCCAGCAGTTTCCCCTTTGCTGGAAGTAATGAAAAACTGTTTTTT. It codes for CASSFPFAGSNEKLFF.

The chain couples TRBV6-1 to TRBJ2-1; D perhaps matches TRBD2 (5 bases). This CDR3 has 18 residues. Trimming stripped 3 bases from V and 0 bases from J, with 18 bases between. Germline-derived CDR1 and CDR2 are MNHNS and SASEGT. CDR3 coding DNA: TGTGCCAGCAGTGATGGTTCGAACGGGATGAGCTCCTACAATGAGCAGTTCTTC. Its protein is CASSDGSNGMSSYNEQFF.

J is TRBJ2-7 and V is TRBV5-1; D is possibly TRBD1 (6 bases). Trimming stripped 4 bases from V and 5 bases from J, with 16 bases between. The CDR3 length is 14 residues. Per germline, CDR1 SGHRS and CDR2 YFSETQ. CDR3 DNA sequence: TGCGCCAGCAGCCCTGAACAGGGTTTCAACGAGCAGTACTTC. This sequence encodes CASSPEQGFNEQYF.

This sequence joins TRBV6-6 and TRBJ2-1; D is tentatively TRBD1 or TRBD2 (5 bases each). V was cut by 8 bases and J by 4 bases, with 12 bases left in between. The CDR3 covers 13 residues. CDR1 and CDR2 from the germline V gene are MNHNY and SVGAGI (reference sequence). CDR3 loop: CASVGRVYNEQFF. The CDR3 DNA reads TGTGCCAGCGTGGGACGGGTGTACAATGAGCAGTTCTTC.

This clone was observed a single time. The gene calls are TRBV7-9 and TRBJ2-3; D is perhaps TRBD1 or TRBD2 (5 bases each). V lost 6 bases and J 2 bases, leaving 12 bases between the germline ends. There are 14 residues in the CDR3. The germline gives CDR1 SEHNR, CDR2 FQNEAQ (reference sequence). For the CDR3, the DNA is TGTGCCAGCAGAGTCGGGGCAAACACAGATACGCAGTATTTT. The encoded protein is CASRVGANTDTQYF.

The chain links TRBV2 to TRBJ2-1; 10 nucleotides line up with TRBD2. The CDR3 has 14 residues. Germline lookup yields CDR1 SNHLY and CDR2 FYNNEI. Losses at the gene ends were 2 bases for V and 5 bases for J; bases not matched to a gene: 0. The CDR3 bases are TGTGCCAGCAGTGAAAGCGGGAGGGACAATGAGCAGTTCTTC. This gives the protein CASSESGRDNEQFF.

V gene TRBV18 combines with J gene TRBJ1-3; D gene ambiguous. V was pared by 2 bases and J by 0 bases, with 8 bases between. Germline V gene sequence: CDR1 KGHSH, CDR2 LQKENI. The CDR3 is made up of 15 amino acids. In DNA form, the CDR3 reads TGTGCCAGCTCACCAGGGTCAGACTCTGGAAACACCATATATTTT. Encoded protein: CASSPGSDSGNTIYF. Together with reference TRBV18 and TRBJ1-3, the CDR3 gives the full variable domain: NAGVMQNPRHLVRRRGQEARLRCSPMKGHSHVYWYRQLPEEGLKFMVYLQKENIIDESGMPKERFSAEFPKEGPSILRIQQVVRGDSAAYFCASSPGSDSGNTIYFGEGSWLTVV.

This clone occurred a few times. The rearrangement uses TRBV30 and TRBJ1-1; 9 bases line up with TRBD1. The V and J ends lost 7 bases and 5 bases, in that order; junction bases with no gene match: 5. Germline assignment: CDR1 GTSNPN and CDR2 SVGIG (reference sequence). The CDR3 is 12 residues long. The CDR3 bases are TGTGCCTTCGACAGGGGGAGAACTGAAGCTTTCTTT. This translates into CAFDRGRTEAFF. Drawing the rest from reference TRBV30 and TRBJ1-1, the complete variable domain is SQTIHQWPATLVQPVGSPLSLECTVEGTSNPNLYWYRQAAGRGLQLLFYSVGIGQISSEVPQNLSASRPQDRQFILSSKKLLLSDSGFYLCAFDRGRTEAFFGQGTRLTVV.

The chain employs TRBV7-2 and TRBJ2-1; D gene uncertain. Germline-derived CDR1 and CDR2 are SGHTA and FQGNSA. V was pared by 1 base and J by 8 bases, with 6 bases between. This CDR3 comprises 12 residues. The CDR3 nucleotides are TGTGCCAGCAGCTTAGGAGAGGATGAGCAGTTCTTC. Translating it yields CASSLGEDEQFF. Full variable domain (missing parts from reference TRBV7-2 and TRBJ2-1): GAGVSQSPSNKVTEKGKDVELRCDPISGHTALYWYRQSLGQGLEFLIYFQGNSAPDKSGLPSDRFSAERTGGSVSTLTIQRTQQEDSAVYLCASSLGEDEQFFGPGTRLTVL.

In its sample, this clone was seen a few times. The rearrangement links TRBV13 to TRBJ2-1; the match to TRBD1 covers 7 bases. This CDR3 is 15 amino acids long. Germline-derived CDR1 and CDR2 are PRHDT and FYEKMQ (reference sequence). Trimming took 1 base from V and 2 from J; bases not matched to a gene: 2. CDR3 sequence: CASSLAQGAYNEQFF. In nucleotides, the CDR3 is TGTGCCAGCAGCTTAGCCCAGGGGGCCTACAATGAGCAGTTCTTC.

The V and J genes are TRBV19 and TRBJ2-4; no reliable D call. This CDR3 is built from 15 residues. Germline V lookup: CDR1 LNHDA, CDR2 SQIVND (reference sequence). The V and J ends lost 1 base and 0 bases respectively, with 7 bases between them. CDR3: CASSIALVAKNIQYF. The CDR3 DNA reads TGTGCCAGTAGTATAGCGTTAGTAGCCAAAAACATTCAGTACTTC.

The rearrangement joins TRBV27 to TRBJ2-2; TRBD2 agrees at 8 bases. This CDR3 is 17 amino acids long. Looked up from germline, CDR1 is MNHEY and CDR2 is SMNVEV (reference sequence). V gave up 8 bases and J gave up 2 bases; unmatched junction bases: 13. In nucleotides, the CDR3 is TGTGCCAGCGGCCATCTCGGACTAGCCGTAAACACCGGGGAGCTGTTTTTT. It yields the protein CASGHLGLAVNTGELFF.

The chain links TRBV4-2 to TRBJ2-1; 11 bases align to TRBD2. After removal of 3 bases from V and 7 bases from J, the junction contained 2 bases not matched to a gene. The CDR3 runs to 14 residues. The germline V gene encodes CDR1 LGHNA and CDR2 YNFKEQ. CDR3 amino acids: CASSQGLAVNEQFF. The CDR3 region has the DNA TGTGCCAGCAGCCAGGGACTAGCGGTAAATGAGCAGTTCTTC.

CDR3 loop: CASTSRGTYEQYF. CDR3 DNA sequence: TGTGCCAGCACCTCCCGAGGGACCTACGAGCAGTACTTC. The chain recombines TRBV7-2 with TRBJ2-7; possible D gene TRBD2, 5 bases. There are 13 residues in the CDR3. In germline, CDR1 is SGHTA, CDR2 FQGNSA. V shed 7 bases and J shed 2 bases, with 12 bases lying between them.

In nucleotides, the CDR3 is TGTGCCAGCAGCCAGACAGGGTACGCAGGGGAGCTGTTTTTT. Its translation: CASSQTGYAGELFF. The rearrangement joins TRBV14 to TRBJ2-2; 7 bases are shared with TRBD1. This CDR3 is built from 14 residues. J was trimmed by 8 bases and V by 3 bases; bases with no gene match: 6. Germline loops: CDR1 SGHDN, CDR2 FVKESK.

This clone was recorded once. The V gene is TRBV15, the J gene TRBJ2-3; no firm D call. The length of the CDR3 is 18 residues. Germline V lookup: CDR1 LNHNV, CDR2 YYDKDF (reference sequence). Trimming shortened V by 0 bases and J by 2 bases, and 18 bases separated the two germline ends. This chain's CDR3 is CATSRDRLGSTSTDTQYF. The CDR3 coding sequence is TGTGCCACCAGCAGAGATCGGCTGGGCTCAACATCCACAGATACGCAGTATTTT.

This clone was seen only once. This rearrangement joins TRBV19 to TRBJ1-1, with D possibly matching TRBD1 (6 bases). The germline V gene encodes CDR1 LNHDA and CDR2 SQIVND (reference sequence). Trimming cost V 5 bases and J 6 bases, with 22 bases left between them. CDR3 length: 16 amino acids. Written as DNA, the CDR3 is TGTGCCAGTAGTCATCCACAACGGGGGCCAGCTTCTGAAGCTTTCTTT. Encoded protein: CASSHPQRGPASEAFF.

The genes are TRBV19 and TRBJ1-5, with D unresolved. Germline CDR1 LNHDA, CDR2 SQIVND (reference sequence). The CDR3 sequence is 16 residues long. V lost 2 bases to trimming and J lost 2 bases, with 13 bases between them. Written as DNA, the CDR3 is TGTGCCAGTAGTATACTAGGGATGAAGGGCAATCAGCCCCAGCATTTT. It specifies CASSILGMKGNQPQHF.

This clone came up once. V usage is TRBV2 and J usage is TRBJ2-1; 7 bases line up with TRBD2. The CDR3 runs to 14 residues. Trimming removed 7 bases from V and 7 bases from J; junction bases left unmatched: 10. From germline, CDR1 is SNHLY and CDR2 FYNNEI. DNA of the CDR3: TGTGCCAGCACTCTGGCGGGAGAGGTGAATGAGCAGTTCTTC. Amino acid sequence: CASTLAGEVNEQFF.

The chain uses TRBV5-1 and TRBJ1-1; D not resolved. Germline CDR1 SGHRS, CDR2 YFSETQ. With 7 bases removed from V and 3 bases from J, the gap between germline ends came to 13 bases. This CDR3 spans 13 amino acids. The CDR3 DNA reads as TGCGCCAGCTCCGATAGATTTGACACTGAAGCTTTCTTT. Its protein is CASSDRFDTEAFF.

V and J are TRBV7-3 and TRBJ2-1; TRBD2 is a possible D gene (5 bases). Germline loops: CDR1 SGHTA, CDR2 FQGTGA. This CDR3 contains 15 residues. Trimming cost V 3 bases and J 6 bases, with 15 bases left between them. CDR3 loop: CASSFSGLLVNEQFF. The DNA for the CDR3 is TGTGCCAGCAGCTTCTCGGGATTGCTGGTCAATGAGCAGTTCTTC. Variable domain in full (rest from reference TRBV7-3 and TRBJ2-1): GAGVSQTPSNKVTEKGKYVELRCDPISGHTALYWYRQSLGQGPEFLIYFQGTGAADDSGLPNDRFFAVRPEGSVSTLKIQRTERGDSAVYLCASSFSGLLVNEQFFGPGTRLTVL.

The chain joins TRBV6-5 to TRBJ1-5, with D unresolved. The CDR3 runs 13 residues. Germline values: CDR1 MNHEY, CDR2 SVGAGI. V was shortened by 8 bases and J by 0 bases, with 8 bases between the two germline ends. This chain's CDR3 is CASGTGSNQPQHF. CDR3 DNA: TGTGCCAGCGGCACGGGTAGCAATCAGCCCCAGCATTTT.